Shown below are 27 T cell receptor beta chains from a single sample sequenced in a study of regulatory dendritic cells for organ transplantation (dated by TCRdb to the late 2010s). The library came from the immunoSEQ multiplex PCR assay. This is the immuneACCESS table as TCRdb keeps it, with only in-frame sequences that have V and J called. A part of the clones is gone; compared with another copy, unresolved V genes explain less than half, and the rest is unexplained. The sample profile shows some 10,000 clones; about 66% of them were found once. The biggest ten clones account for around 18% of the sample. Sequences were obtained from memory CD8+ T cells from blood. The intended sense of this specimen's cell subset or site label: CD45RO+ memory T cells. Receptor source: a human donor in good health.

The table lists this clone with a few counts. The rearrangement joins TRBV4-1 to TRBJ1-3; D unclear. V was shortened by 7 bases and J by 0 bases, with 10 bases between the two germline ends. Per the germline V gene, CDR1 is MGHRA and CDR2 is YSYEKL. The CDR3 is made up of 14 amino acids. As DNA, the CDR3 is TGCGCCAGCAACCCAACAGCCTCTGGAAACACCATATATTTT. Translated, it gives CASNPTASGNTIYF.

The chain couples TRBV11-2 to TRBJ1-1, with unresolved D. CDR1 is SGHAT, CDR2 FQNNGV, per germline. V lost 3 bases, J lost 3 bases, and 14 bases lay in between. There are 15 residues in the CDR3. The CDR3 is CASSFPWAQDTEAFF. CDR3 sequence (DNA): TGTGCCAGCAGCTTTCCCTGGGCCCAGGACACTGAAGCTTTCTTT.

The J gene is TRBJ2-3, the V gene TRBV11-2; TRBD1 matches 7 bases. V shed 2 bases and J 3 bases; nucleotides not matched to a gene: 11. This CDR3 spans 17 amino acids. The germline V gene has CDR1 SGHAT and CDR2 FQNNGV. The CDR3 bases are TGTGCCAGCAGCTTAATGGGACGGGACAGAAAAACAGATACGCAGTATTTT. This encodes CASSLMGRDRKTDTQYF.

This clone occurred a few times. CDR3 region: CASSLDTGAEAFF. Here the CDR3 DNA reads TGTGCCAGCTCACTAGACACAGGGGCTGAAGCTTTCTTT. V gene TRBV18 combines with J gene TRBJ1-1, with TRBD1 identical over 7 bases. This CDR3 has 13 amino acids. Per germline, CDR1 KGHSH and CDR2 LQKENI. The trim removed 4 bases at V and 6 bases at J, leaving 5 bases unmatched. The whole variable domain, remainder taken from reference TRBV18 and TRBJ1-1, is NAGVMQNPRHLVRRRGQEARLRCSPMKGHSHVYWYRQLPEEGLKFMVYLQKENIIDESGMPKERFSAEFPKEGPSILRIQQVVRGDSAAYFCASSLDTGAEAFFGQGTRLTVV.

This clone was seen once. The J gene is TRBJ2-3, the V gene TRBV13, with TRBD2 matching 12 bases. Losses at the gene ends were 5 bases for V and 4 bases for J; bases not matched to a gene: 4. CDR3 length: 15 residues. Germline lookup yields CDR1 PRHDT and CDR2 FYEKMQ (reference sequence). CDR3 amino acids: CASSRTSGGPDTQYF. CDR3 DNA sequence: TGTGCCAGCAGCAGAACTAGCGGGGGGCCAGATACGCAGTATTTT.

This sequence joins TRBV7-2 and TRBJ1-4; D is ambiguous. Trimming stripped 5 bases from V and 0 bases from J, with 7 bases between. Looked up from germline, CDR1 is SGHTA and CDR2 is FQGNSA. This CDR3 comprises 14 residues. The CDR3 nucleotides read TGTGCCAGCAGCAACCAAGCAACTAATGAAAAACTGTTTTTT. Residues: CASSNQATNEKLFF.

The chain carries TRBV28 and TRBJ1-5; possibly TRBD1 for D (5 bases). Germline CDR1 and CDR2: MDHEN and SYDVKM. V was shortened by 3 bases and J by 11 bases, with 11 bases between the two germline ends. The CDR3 runs to 12 residues. The CDR3 protein is CASSFPGGAQHF. In DNA form, the CDR3 reads TGTGCCAGCAGTTTTCCCGGGGGAGCCCAGCATTTT.

The rearrangement joins TRBV13 to TRBJ2-3, with 13 bases matching TRBD2. After removal of 5 bases from V and 4 bases from J, the junction contained 6 bases not matched to a gene. The germline V gene encodes CDR1 PRHDT and CDR2 FYEKMQ (reference sequence). The length of the CDR3 is 16 residues. The DNA for the CDR3 is TGTGCCAGCAGCGGAACTAGCGGGGGGGCCCCAGATACGCAGTATTTT. This gives the protein CASSGTSGGAPDTQYF.

This clone ranks as medium-sized. CDR3 protein: CASSPLLGNEQFF. The CDR3 nucleotides read TGTGCCAGCAGCCCCCTGCTCGGGAATGAGCAGTTCTTC. This rearrangement joins TRBV7-8 to TRBJ2-1; the D is unclear. Per germline, CDR1 SGHVS and CDR2 FQNEAQ. The CDR3 has 13 amino acids. Trimming took 5 bases from V and 7 from J, leaving 12 bases between them.

V and J are TRBV19 and TRBJ2-5; 13 bases agree with TRBD2. Germline V lookup: CDR1 LNHDA, CDR2 SQIVND (reference sequence). CDR3 length: 17 residues. J was trimmed by 3 bases and V by 5 bases; bases with no gene match: 9. The CDR3 DNA is TGTGCCAGTAGTCCTTGGACTAGCGGGAGTCGAGAAGAGACCCAGTACTTC. Protein product: CASSPWTSGSREETQYF. Filled out from reference TRBV19 and TRBJ2-5, the complete variable domain reads DGGITQSPKYLFRKEGQNVTLSCEQNLNHDAMYWYRQDPGQGLRLIYYSQIVNDFQKGDIAEGYSVSREKKESFPLTVTSAQKNPTAFYLCASSPWTSGSREETQYFGPGTRLLVL.

CDR3 bases: TGTGCCAGCAGCTTGGGACAGCCGATAGAGCAGTACTTC. This codes for CASSLGQPIEQYF. The chain recombines TRBV7-8 with TRBJ2-7; TRBD1 aligns across 7 bases. This CDR3 region has 13 residues. The ends lost 3 bases at V and 7 bases at J; junction bases unmatched: 6. The germline gives CDR1 SGHVS, CDR2 FQNEAQ. The full variable domain, in which reference TRBV7-8 and TRBJ2-7 provide the parts outside the CDR3, is GAGVSQSPRYKVAKRGQDVALRCDPISGHVSLFWYQQALGQGPEFLTYFQNEAQLDKSGLPSDRFFAERPEGSVSTLKIQRTQQEDSAVYLCASSLGQPIEQYFGPGTRLTVT.

The V gene is TRBV5-8, the J gene TRBJ2-7; D gene ambiguous. Germline V gives CDR1 SGHTS, CDR2 YDEGEE. The CDR3 totals 16 residues. V was shortened by 4 bases and J by 2 bases, with 19 bases between the two germline ends. CDR3 amino acids: CASSRSVNSPPYEQYF. The CDR3 bases are TGTGCCAGCAGCCGGTCGGTGAACAGTCCCCCCTACGAGCAGTACTTC.

The chain has TRBV7-9 and TRBJ2-3; D possibly corresponds to TRBD2 (7 bases). Germline V CDR1 and CDR2: SEHNR, FQNEAQ (reference sequence). The V end was cut by 7 bases, the J end by 5 bases, with 22 bases between. CDR3 length: 16 amino acids. The CDR3 here is CASTMSVGGAGDTQYF. The CDR3 coding sequence is TGTGCCAGCACTATGAGCGTAGGGGGGGCCGGAGATACGCAGTATTTT. Drawing the rest from reference TRBV7-9 and TRBJ2-3, the complete variable domain is DTGVSQNPRHKITKRGQNVTFRCDPISEHNRLYWYRQTLGQGPEFLTYFQNEAQLEKSRLLSDRFSAERPKGSFSTLEIQRTEQGDSAMYLCASTMSVGGAGDTQYFGPGTRLTVL.

V is TRBV27 and J is TRBJ2-2, with 9 bases identical to TRBD1. Germline V lookup: CDR1 MNHEY, CDR2 SMNVEV (reference sequence). This CDR3 is 16 amino acids long. Trimming at V came to 2 bases and at J to 5 bases, leaving 6 bases not matched to a gene. In DNA form, the CDR3 reads TGTGCCAGCAGTTTAAGGGACAGGGCTCGAACCGGGGAGCTGTTTTTT. Protein product: CASSLRDRARTGELFF.

The chain joins TRBV6-5 to TRBJ1-4, with TRBD1 as a possible D gene (5 bases). The CDR3 length is 15 residues. Per the germline V gene, CDR1 is MNHEY and CDR2 is SVGAGI. The V end was cut by 4 bases, the J end by 8 bases, with 17 bases between. CDR3 nucleotides: TGTGCCAGCAGTTCCACCGGGGGGAGGCGGGAAAAACTGTTTTTT. Encoded protein: CASSSTGGRREKLFF.

This chain uses TRBV7-2 with TRBJ2-6; D is unresolved. The V gene's germline CDR1 is SGHTA and CDR2 FQGNSA. The CDR3 is made up of 14 amino acids. Trimming took off 5 bases at V and 4 bases at J, with 9 bases between the two ends. CDR3 amino acids: CASSPTPGANVLTF. The CDR3, as DNA: TGTGCCAGCAGCCCAACCCCCGGGGCCAACGTCCTGACTTTC.

The table lists this clone with a count of one. The genes are TRBV5-4 and TRBJ1-5; D is ambiguous. The CDR3 loop spans 14 amino acids. Deletions cut 0 bases from V and 5 bases from J, with 9 bases between. Per the germline V gene, CDR1 is SGHNT and CDR2 is YYREEE (reference sequence). CDR3 region: CASSLGSGYQPQHF. In DNA form, the CDR3 reads TGTGCCAGCAGCTTGGGATCGGGTTATCAGCCCCAGCATTTT.

The sample holds a few counts of this clone. The V call is TRBV7-9, the J call TRBJ1-4, with 8 positions matching TRBD1. Trimming removed 3 bases from V and 7 bases from J; junction bases left unmatched: 10. From germline, CDR1 is SEHNR and CDR2 FQNEAQ (reference sequence). The CDR3 consists of 16 residues. The CDR3 protein is CASSLDGQGFAEKLFF. The CDR3 DNA follows: TGTGCCAGCAGCTTGGACGGACAGGGTTTCGCTGAAAAACTGTTTTTT.

V usage is TRBV5-4 and J usage is TRBJ2-2; tentatively, D is TRBD2 (5 bases). This CDR3 is 15 amino acids long. Trimming removed 4 bases from V and 2 bases from J, with 12 bases in between. Germline V gene data show CDR1 as SGHNT and CDR2 as YYREEE (reference sequence). This chain's CDR3 is CASSPFRGNTGELFF. The CDR3 DNA is TGTGCCAGCAGCCCGTTTCGGGGTAACACCGGGGAGCTGTTTTTT. The full variable domain, in which reference TRBV5-4 and TRBJ2-2 provide the parts outside the CDR3, is ETGVTQSPTHLIKTRGQQVTLRCSSQSGHNTVSWYQQALGQGPQFIFQYYREEENGRGNFPPRFSGLQFPNYSSELNVNALELDDSALYLCASSPFRGNTGELFFGEGSRLTVL.

This sequence joins TRBV5-1 and TRBJ2-7, with 10 bases that match TRBD2. Germline-derived CDR1 and CDR2 are SGHRS and YFSETQ. The CDR3 is 14 amino acids. J was trimmed by 3 bases and V by 2 bases; bases with no gene match: 2. Written as DNA, the CDR3 is TGCGCCAGCAGCTTAGCGGGAGGGAACTACGAGCAGTACTTC. It translates to CASSLAGGNYEQYF. The full variable domain, in which reference TRBV5-1 and TRBJ2-7 provide the parts outside the CDR3, is KAGVTQTPRYLIKTRGQQVTLSCSPISGHRSVSWYQQTPGQGLQFLFEYFSETQRNKGNFPGRFSGRQFSNSRSEMNVSTLELGDSALYLCASSLAGGNYEQYFGPGTRLTVT.

V and J are TRBV4-3 and TRBJ1-5; D is uncertain. V was pared by 0 bases and J by 5 bases, with 11 bases between. Germline lookup yields CDR1 LGHNA and CDR2 YSLEER. The CDR3 has 15 amino acids. The CDR3 nucleotides are TGCGCCAGCAGCCAAGACAGCGGGAGGGATCAGCCCCAGCATTTT. It yields the protein CASSQDSGRDQPQHF.

The chain joins TRBV19 to TRBJ2-3; D assignment may be TRBD1 or TRBD2 (5 bases each). This CDR3 comprises 16 residues. Between the trimmed V and J ends, which lost 6 bases and 6 bases, there was a span of 22 bases. The V gene's germline CDR1 is LNHDA and CDR2 SQIVND (reference sequence). CDR3 sequence: CASSPITGTTSDTQYF. CDR3 nucleotides: TGTGCCAGTAGCCCTATCACCGGGACCACATCCGATACGCAGTATTTT.

This chain connects TRBV4-2 to TRBJ1-4; 9 bases agree with TRBD1. V shed 0 bases and J 10 bases; nucleotides not matched to a gene: 6. The CDR3 runs 15 residues. CDR1 LGHNA and CDR2 YNFKEQ come from the germline V gene. The CDR3 reads CASSQEGQGPGKLFF. DNA of the CDR3: TGTGCCAGCAGCCAAGAAGGACAGGGGCCAGGAAAACTGTTTTTT.

Of note for this clone: The same CDR3 also results from other DNA sequences found in this sample. The chain joins TRBV2 to TRBJ1-6; maybe TRBD1 (5 bases). This CDR3 region has 17 residues. The germline gives CDR1 SNHLY, CDR2 FYNNEI. V shed 6 bases and J shed 1 base, with 16 bases lying between them. The CDR3 here is CASRAHDRGSYNSPLHF. The CDR3 bases are TGTGCCAGCAGGGCCCACGACAGAGGGTCCTATAATTCACCCCTCCACTTT.

This clone is judged medium-sized. The chain employs TRBV6-4 and TRBJ1-1; perhaps TRBD1 as D (6 bases). Trimming stripped 3 bases from V and 4 bases from J, with 12 bases between. Germline lookup yields CDR1 MRHNA and CDR2 SNTAGT. The CDR3 covers 14 residues. CDR3 DNA: TGTGCCAGCAGTGAAGGCCAGGACAGCACTGAAGCTTTCTTT. Its protein product is CASSEGQDSTEAFF.

For the CDR3, the DNA is TGTGCCAGCAGCTTGCAATTACAGGGGTACACAGATACGCAGTATTTT. This sequence encodes CASSLQLQGYTDTQYF. The V gene is TRBV7-2, the J gene TRBJ2-3; TRBD1 matches at 7 bases. V gave up 3 bases and J gave up 2 bases; unmatched junction bases: 8. The CDR3 length is 16 residues. Germline values: CDR1 SGHTA, CDR2 FQGNSA.

V is TRBV7-2 and J is TRBJ2-7; D call uncertain. V lost 5 bases, J lost 5 bases, and 7 bases lay in between. Germline V CDR1 and CDR2: SGHTA, FQGNSA. CDR3 length equals 11 residues. The CDR3 region has the DNA TGTGCCAGCAGCCGGTTCGACGAGCAGTACTTC. This gives the protein CASSRFDEQYF.